These 31 T cell receptor beta chains originate from one sample sequenced in a study of T-cell memory formation after mild COVID-19. MiXCR, applied by TCRdb to the 5' RACE reads, yields one record per CDR3 protein. The sample shows approximately 210,000 distinct CDR3 sequences, about 10% of them seen only once. The material sequenced was PBMCs or a T cell subset sorted from them (not recorded which). The receptor set was obtained from a man aged 18 to 29 who had mild COVID-19 (a few samples of this study predate the infection). Cell type and time point are not known.

The V call is TRBV7-2, the J call TRBJ2-1; D is perhaps TRBD2 (5 bases). The V gene's germline CDR1 is SGHTA and CDR2 FQGNSA. The CDR3 is 13 residues long. The V end was cut by 3 bases, the J end by 9 bases, with 12 bases between. CDR3 sequence: CASSFGVGGEQFF. As DNA, the CDR3 is TGTGCCAGCAGCTTCGGGGTTGGTGGTGAGCAGTTCTTC.

This clonotype has just a few counts. The chain has TRBV12-3 or TRBV12-4 and TRBJ1-1; D remains unclear. Trimming left V 3 bases short and J 0 bases short, with 23 bases between. The CDR3 is 19 amino acids. In nucleotides, the CDR3 is TGTGCCAGCAGTTTCAGCGGCCGTCCTTCAGTATTCATGAACACTGAAGCTTTCTTT. Protein: CASSFSGRPSVFMNTEAFF.

The V gene is TRBV5-6, the J gene TRBJ1-5; D is uncertain. The length of the CDR3 is 13 residues. Trimming pared 4 bases from V and 6 bases from J, leaving 11 bases between. CDR1 SGHDT and CDR2 YYEEEE come from the germline V gene. The CDR3 reads CASSIAWGQPQHF. Written as DNA, the CDR3 is TGTGCCAGCAGCATTGCCTGGGGTCAGCCCCAGCATTTT.

This clonotype was recorded many times. This chain connects TRBV7-2 to TRBJ1-2; TRBD1 matches 11 bases. Per the germline V gene, CDR1 is SGHTA and CDR2 is FQGNSA. There are 15 residues in the CDR3. Unmatched junction bases numbered 6, after V lost 1 base and J lost 8 bases. The CDR3 spells CASSLGGDRGSGYTF. The CDR3 DNA sequence: TGTGCCAGCAGCTTAGGTGGGGACAGGGGGTCCGGCTACACCTTC.

This clonotype was counted ten times or more. This sequence joins TRBV6-2 or TRBV6-3 and TRBJ1-1; D gene uncertain. The germline V gene encodes CDR1 MNHEY and CDR2 SVGEGT. Trimming took 7 bases from V and 0 from J, leaving 9 bases between them. The CDR3 consists of 13 residues. The CDR3 region is CASTRPVNTEAFF. The CDR3 nucleotides read TGTGCCAGCACGCGCCCGGTGAACACTGAAGCTTTCTTT.

This clonotype was counted a few times. This chain links TRBV10-3 with TRBJ1-4, with D maybe TRBD1 (6 bases). Trimming took off 10 bases at V and 5 bases at J, with 20 bases between the two ends. This CDR3 contains 15 residues. Germline-derived CDR1 and CDR2 are ENHRY and SYGVKD. CDR3 bases: TGTGCCACCCGTGGCCGGCAGGGGACAAATGAAAAACTGTTTTTT. It translates to CATRGRQGTNEKLFF.

This clonotype was seen more than once but under ten times. The chain carries TRBV29-1 and TRBJ2-2, with 10 bases that match TRBD2. This CDR3 has 14 amino acids. Per germline, CDR1 SQVTM and CDR2 ANQGSEA. V was pared by 7 bases and J by 1 base, with 3 bases of the junction left unmatched. CDR3 nucleotides: TGCAGCGGACGACTAGCGGGGAACACCGGGGAGCTGTTTTTT. Protein: CSGRLAGNTGELFF.

This clonotype was seen a few times. The chain links TRBV5-1 to TRBJ1-4; D gene ambiguous. This CDR3 spans 9 amino acids. V lost 9 bases and J lost 3, with 0 bases in between. Germline V gives CDR1 SGHRS, CDR2 YFSETQ. CDR3 sequence (DNA): TGCGCCACTAATGAAAAACTGTTTTTT. It codes for CATNEKLFF.

The V call is TRBV5-1, the J call TRBJ1-5; D unresolved. V was trimmed by 0 bases and J by 5 bases, leaving 6 bases between them. Germline V gene sequence: CDR1 SGHRS, CDR2 YFSETQ. The CDR3 sequence is 13 residues long. The CDR3, as DNA: TGCGCCAGCAGCTTGGTATCGGATCAGCCCCAGCATTTT. Protein: CASSLVSDQPQHF.

Written as DNA, the CDR3 is TGCAGTGCTAGGGGGCCGACCTACTACGAGCAGTACGTC. Protein: CSARGPTYYEQYV. The genes are TRBV20-1 and TRBJ2-7; D may be TRBD1 (5 bases). The CDR3 sequence is 13 residues long. Per the germline V gene, CDR1 is DFQATT and CDR2 is SNEGSKA (reference sequence). V lost 3 bases and J 3 bases, leaving 12 bases between the germline ends.

V is TRBV20-1 and J is TRBJ2-4; maybe TRBD1 (6 bases). The germline V gene encodes CDR1 DFQATT and CDR2 SNEGSKA (reference sequence). V lost 3 bases, J lost 0 bases, and 21 bases lay in between. This CDR3 spans 18 amino acids. This chain's CDR3 is CSASRSVGQHIAKNIQYF. In DNA form, the CDR3 reads TGCAGTGCTAGTCGATCGGTCGGACAGCATATAGCCAAAAACATTCAGTACTTC.

This chain links TRBV12-3 or TRBV12-4 with TRBJ2-1; D remains ambiguous. V lost 1 base and J lost 6, with 4 bases in between. This CDR3 contains 12 residues. The CDR3 nucleotides are TGTGCCAGCAGTTTAGGCTTCAATGAGCAGTTCTTC. Its translation is CASSLGFNEQFF.

This chain links TRBV4-2 with TRBJ2-5; D not certain. The germline V and J ends were trimmed by 0 bases and 5 bases, with 13 bases remaining between them. This CDR3 comprises 15 residues. The germline CDR1 and CDR2 sequences are LGHNA and YNFKEQ. The CDR3 region is CASSQDPFLGETQYF. The CDR3 DNA reads TGTGCCAGCAGCCAAGATCCTTTCTTAGGGGAGACCCAGTACTTC.

At least ten counts were recorded for this clonotype. This chain uses TRBV20-1 with TRBJ1-5; D may be TRBD1 (5 bases). CDR1 and CDR2 from the germline V gene are DFQATT and SNEGSKA (reference sequence). The CDR3 runs to 15 residues. The V end was cut by 3 bases, the J end by 2 bases, with 14 bases between. CDR3 loop: CSARERGSGNQPQHF. The CDR3 nucleotides are TGCAGTGCTAGGGAGAGGGGTTCCGGCAATCAGCCCCAGCATTTT.

The V call is TRBV11-2, the J call TRBJ2-5; tentatively, D is TRBD2 (6 bases). The CDR3 spans 14 residues. Per germline, CDR1 SGHAT and CDR2 FQNNGV. V lost 7 bases to trimming and J lost 5 bases, with 17 bases between them. The CDR3, as DNA: TGTGCCAGCAACATAGGTCCCCGGGGGGAGACCCAGTACTTC. It codes for CASNIGPRGETQYF.

Only a few counts were recorded for this clonotype. This sequence joins TRBV5-1 and TRBJ2-5, with 8 bases identical to TRBD1. This CDR3 spans 16 amino acids. Germline CDR1 reads SGHRS; CDR2 reads YFSETQ. The trim removed 3 bases at V and 5 bases at J, leaving 12 bases unmatched. As DNA, the CDR3 is TGCGCCAGCAGCTACTGGACAGGGATGCAGGGGGAGACCCAGTACTTC. This codes for CASSYWTGMQGETQYF. The entire variable domain, with the rest obtained from reference TRBV5-1 and TRBJ2-5, is as follows: KAGVTQTPRYLIKTRGQQVTLSCSPISGHRSVSWYQQTPGQGLQFLFEYFSETQRNKGNFPGRFSGRQFSNSRSEMNVSTLELGDSALYLCASSYWTGMQGETQYFGPGTRLLVL.

This clonotype appeared many times. The CDR3 DNA follows: TGTGCCAGCAGGGGGGACAGGGAGTCCTATAATTCACCCCTCCACTTT. Translation gives CASRGDRESYNSPLHF. The chain carries TRBV7-8 and TRBJ1-6, with TRBD1 identical over 9 bases. V dropped 6 bases and J dropped 1; count of bases not matched to a gene: 4. CDR1 and CDR2 (germline): SGHVS, FQNEAQ. This CDR3 contains 16 residues.

In its sample, this clonotype was seen many times. The chain links TRBV10-3 to TRBJ2-5; D perhaps matches TRBD2 (6 bases). V was shortened by 11 bases and J by 0 bases, with 13 bases between the two germline ends. CDR1 and CDR2 (germline): ENHRY, SYGVKD. The CDR3 consists of 13 residues. The CDR3 DNA is TGTGCCGTGGGTTCTAGCGACCAAGAGACCCAGTACTTC. This sequence encodes CAVGSSDQETQYF.

V gene TRBV5-4 combines with J gene TRBJ2-4; no clear D gene. The CDR3 extends over 16 amino acids. Germline V gives CDR1 SGHNT, CDR2 YYREEE (reference sequence). V was shortened by 0 bases and J by 0 bases, with 10 bases between the two germline ends. This CDR3 reads CASSLETNLAKNIQYF. CDR3 coding DNA: TGTGCCAGCAGCTTGGAGACAAATTTAGCCAAAAACATTCAGTACTTC.

This chain links TRBV9 with TRBJ2-5; unclear D gene. V lost 0 bases, J lost 0 bases, and 6 bases lay in between. Germline CDR1 reads SGDLS; CDR2 reads YYNGEE. The CDR3 is made up of 14 amino acids. The CDR3 sequence is CASSVAGYQETQYF. CDR3 nucleotide sequence: TGTGCCAGCAGCGTAGCCGGGTACCAAGAGACCCAGTACTTC.

In its sample, this clonotype was seen a few times. The chain combines TRBV12-3 or TRBV12-4 with TRBJ1-1, with no clear D. Trimming shortened V by 6 bases and J by 3 bases, and 8 bases separated the two germline ends. The CDR3 is made up of 12 amino acids. DNA of the CDR3: TGTGCCAGCAGACCCGGAGACACTGAAGCTTTCTTT. This sequence encodes CASRPGDTEAFF.

There are a few counts of this clonotype. The chain joins TRBV20-1 to TRBJ2-5, with D possibly called TRBD1 or TRBD2 (5 bases each). This CDR3 comprises 12 residues. CDR1 is DFQATT and CDR2 is SNEGSKA in the germline V gene (reference sequence). The ends were cut back, 2 bases at V and 4 bases at J, with 8 bases in the middle. The CDR3 region has the DNA TGCAGTGCTAGACCAGGGAGAGAGACCCAGTACTTC. Protein: CSARPGRETQYF.

CDR3 in DNA: TGTGCCAGCAGTTATATGACCCACCGGACAGATACGCAGTATTTT. It is translated as CASSYMTHRTDTQYF. This chain connects TRBV6-2 or TRBV6-3 to TRBJ2-3; D is uncertain. V was cut by 3 bases and J by 3 bases, with 13 bases left in between. The CDR3 is made up of 15 amino acids. The V gene's germline CDR1 is MNHEY and CDR2 SVGEGT.

The CDR3 protein is CSADKGVLFTEAFF. The CDR3 bases are TGCAGCGCCGATAAGGGGGTTCTTTTCACTGAAGCTTTCTTT. The V call is TRBV29-1, the J call TRBJ1-1; weak D call: TRBD1 (6 bases). The germline CDR1 and CDR2 sequences are SQVTM and ANQGSEA. V shed 7 bases and J shed 4 bases, with 19 bases lying between them. The CDR3 sequence is 14 residues long.

CDR3 loop: CASSFLSTGMSGELFF. The CDR3 nucleotides are TGTGCCAGCAGTTTCTTATCTACAGGGATGTCCGGGGAGCTGTTTTTT. V is TRBV7-2 and J is TRBJ2-2, with D tentatively TRBD1 (6 bases). V was shortened by 6 bases and J by 6 bases, with 20 bases between the two germline ends. This CDR3 is built from 16 residues. Per the germline V gene, CDR1 is SGHTA and CDR2 is FQGNSA.

This clonotype occurred a few times. J is TRBJ2-2 and V is TRBV2; 9 bases are shared with TRBD2. Germline CDR1 and CDR2: SNHLY and FYNNEI. V lost 2 bases, J lost 7 bases, and 14 bases stayed unmatched. CDR3 length: 18 amino acids. CDR3 in amino acids: CASSEFSRRGGFGGELFF. In DNA form, the CDR3 reads TGTGCCAGCAGTGAATTTTCCCGGCGGGGGGGATTCGGCGGGGAGCTGTTTTTT.

This clonotype was recorded many times. Relative to the germline gene, one junction end is altered; a read error may explain this. This chain links TRBV7-8 with TRBJ2-1; 9 nucleotides agree with TRBD2. Looked up from germline, CDR1 is SGHVS and CDR2 is FQNEAQ. The CDR3 totals 13 residues. The CDR3 region is CASRLAGANEQFF. In DNA, the CDR3 is TGTGCCAGCAGGTTAGCGGGGGCCAATGAGCAGTTCTTC.

This clonotype has ten or more counts. This sequence joins TRBV6-5 and TRBJ1-6, with D uncertain. The CDR3 has 17 residues. Germline CDR1 is MNHEY and CDR2 is SVGAGI. V was clipped by 1 base and J by 7 bases, with 17 bases between them. This CDR3 is CASSYFTAANLNSPLHF. The CDR3 coding sequence is TGTGCCAGCAGTTACTTTACGGCAGCTAATCTGAATTCACCCCTCCACTTT.

This chain's CDR3 is CASSPRDRGAEAFF. In nucleotides, the CDR3 is TGTGCCAGCAGCCCGCGGGACAGGGGGGCTGAAGCTTTCTTT. The rearrangement links TRBV7-9 to TRBJ1-1; 11 bases match TRBD1. CDR3 length: 14 amino acids. Germline V gene lookup returns CDR1 SEHNR and CDR2 FQNEAQ (reference sequence). Trimming took 5 bases from V and 6 from J; bases not matched to a gene: 5.

At least ten counts were recorded for this clonotype. The gene calls are TRBV5-1 and TRBJ2-3; TRBD2 might be the D (5 bases). This CDR3 spans 14 amino acids. The V and J ends lost 0 bases and 5 bases respectively, with 10 bases between them. From germline, CDR1 is SGHRS and CDR2 YFSETQ. For the CDR3, the DNA is TGCGCCAGCAGCTTGGCAGGAGGTATAGATACGCAGTATTTT. This codes for CASSLAGGIDTQYF.

This clonotype was observed a handful of times. The rearrangement joins TRBV7-2 to TRBJ2-7; TRBD1 matches 8 bases. The V and J ends lost 5 bases and 1 base, in that order; junction bases with no gene match: 4. CDR1 is SGHTA and CDR2 is FQGNSA in the germline V gene. This CDR3 has 14 amino acids. CDR3 nucleotides: TGTGCCAGCAGCCTAAGGACAGGGTCCTACGAGCAGTACGTC. Its protein product is CASSLRTGSYEQYV.